The 29 T cell receptor beta chains in this list originate from one sample, sequenced in a study of neurological immune-mediated disorders. In TCRdb, the 5' RACE reads were re-called with MiXCR into one record per CDR3 protein. Of some 48,000 distinct CDR3 sequences in the sample, under 13% were seen once. Sequencing input: PBMCs. The origin of the receptors is a middle-aged woman with HTLV-1-associated myelopathy (HAM/TSP).

This clonotype has a count of ten or more. The rearrangement links TRBV5-1 to TRBJ2-7; no reliable D call. This CDR3 contains 15 residues. The V and J ends lost 1 base and 2 bases respectively, with 13 bases between them. Germline V gene lookup returns CDR1 SGHRS and CDR2 YFSETQ. CDR3 amino acids: CASSLQRHLTYEQYF. The DNA for the CDR3 is TGCGCCAGCAGCTTGCAGCGACACCTAACCTACGAGCAGTACTTC. The full variable domain, rest sourced from reference TRBV5-1 and TRBJ2-7, is KAGVTQTPRYLIKTRGQQVTLSCSPISGHRSVSWYQQTPGQGLQFLFEYFSETQRNKGNFPGRFSGRQFSNSRSEMNVSTLELGDSALYLCASSLQRHLTYEQYFGPGTRLTVT.

This clonotype showed up many times. The chain links TRBV7-6 to TRBJ2-5; TRBD2 matches 12 bases. The ends lost 4 bases at V and 5 bases at J; junction bases unmatched: 8. The length of the CDR3 is 16 residues. Per the germline V gene, CDR1 is SGHVS and CDR2 is FNYEAQ. The CDR3 loop is CASSSPTSGGEETQYF. CDR3 sequence (DNA): TGTGCCAGCAGCTCCCCGACTAGCGGGGGAGAGGAGACCCAGTACTTC. Variable domain in full (rest from reference TRBV7-6 and TRBJ2-5): GAGVSQSPRYKVTKRGQDVALRCDPISGHVSLYWYRQALGQGPEFLTYFNYEAQQDKSGLPNDRFSAERPEGSISTLTIQRTEQRDSAMYRCASSSPTSGGEETQYFGPGTRLLVL.

This clonotype was seen many times. This sequence joins TRBV7-2 and TRBJ2-7; D is perhaps TRBD1 (5 bases). Trimming shortened V by 5 bases and J by 4 bases, and 18 bases separated the two germline ends. The germline CDR1 and CDR2 sequences are SGHTA and FQGNSA. The CDR3 totals 15 residues. The CDR3, as DNA: TGTGCCAGCAGCATAGAGCAGGGTTTCGGGTACGAGCAGTACTTC. Translated, it gives CASSIEQGFGYEQYF.

This clonotype was seen many times. V and J are TRBV4-3 and TRBJ2-7; maybe TRBD2 (6 bases). The germline CDR1 and CDR2 sequences are LGHNA and YSLEER. The CDR3 runs to 14 residues. The V end was cut by 5 bases, the J end by 0 bases, with 11 bases between. The CDR3 region is CASSIGTYSYEQYF. CDR3 nucleotide sequence: TGCGCCAGCAGCATCGGGACTTACTCCTACGAGCAGTACTTC.

J is TRBJ1-1 and V is TRBV11-2, with D maybe TRBD1 (5 bases). The CDR3 consists of 14 residues. The V end lost 2 bases, the J end lost 7 bases, and 14 bases lay between the germline ends. Germline lookup yields CDR1 SGHAT and CDR2 FQNNGV. The CDR3 sequence is CASSLNVSGGEAFF. The CDR3 nucleotides are TGTGCCAGCAGCTTAAACGTATCGGGGGGTGAAGCTTTCTTT.

This clonotype came up many times. The chain couples TRBV10-3 to TRBJ1-2; no definite D call. The germline V gene encodes CDR1 ENHRY and CDR2 SYGVKD. This CDR3 has 17 amino acids. Trimming shortened V by 0 bases and J by 1 base, and 15 bases separated the two germline ends. The CDR3 DNA reads as TGTGCCATCAGTGAGTCCCAAGGACTCGTGAGTAACTATGGCTACACCTTC. This translates into CAISESQGLVSNYGYTF.

This clonotype was found many times. The chain employs TRBV9 and TRBJ2-7; 9 bases align to TRBD1. This CDR3 contains 14 residues. Germline V CDR1 and CDR2: SGDLS, YYNGEE. The V gene end was trimmed by 2 bases and the J gene end by 6 bases; junction bases not matched to a gene: 6. The CDR3 loop is CASSVGTGNSEQYF. The CDR3 DNA is TGTGCCAGCAGCGTCGGGACAGGGAATAGCGAGCAGTACTTC.

This clonotype was seen repeatedly, ten times or more. This chain uses TRBV12-3 or TRBV12-4 with TRBJ2-7, with D perhaps given as TRBD1 or TRBD2 (5 bases each). V was pared by 6 bases and J by 2 bases, with 11 bases between. The CDR3 has 13 residues. The CDR3 DNA sequence: TGTGCCAGCAGCCGGGACGGAACCTACGAGCAGTACTTC. It is translated as CASSRDGTYEQYF.

This clonotype was observed at least ten times. This chain joins TRBV12-3 or TRBV12-4 and TRBJ2-6; 7 bases match TRBD1. CDR3 length: 15 residues. V lost 5 bases, J lost 4 bases, and 5 bases stayed unmatched. The CDR3: CASSKGGPGANVLTF. CDR3 coding DNA: TGTGCCAGCAGTAAAGGGGGCCCCGGGGCCAACGTCCTGACTTTC.

This clonotype was detected ten times or more. The chain recombines TRBV6-5 with TRBJ1-1, with D tentatively TRBD1 (5 bases). The V gene lost 2 bases and the J gene lost 6 bases, with 13 bases spanning the gap. Germline lookup yields CDR1 MNHEY and CDR2 SVGAGI. The length of the CDR3 is 14 residues. CDR3 in DNA: TGTGCCAGCAGTTACGGGGGGGTCGAGGCTGAAGCTTTCTTT. This encodes CASSYGGVEAEAFF.

This clonotype has a count of ten or more. The chain carries TRBV5-1 and TRBJ2-3, with TRBD1 as a possible D gene (6 bases). V lost 2 bases to trimming and J lost 5 bases, with 12 bases between them. The CDR3 extends over 14 amino acids. Germline V gene sequence: CDR1 SGHRS, CDR2 YFSETQ. This chain's CDR3 is CASSLQGGGDTQYF. The CDR3 DNA reads TGCGCCAGCAGCTTACAGGGCGGAGGAGATACGCAGTATTTT. The full variable domain, rest sourced from reference TRBV5-1 and TRBJ2-3, is KAGVTQTPRYLIKTRGQQVTLSCSPISGHRSVSWYQQTPGQGLQFLFEYFSETQRNKGNFPGRFSGRQFSNSRSEMNVSTLELGDSALYLCASSLQGGGDTQYFGPGTRLTVL.

This clonotype was detected ten times or more. This CDR3 is CASSLSPVNTEAFF. The CDR3 region has the DNA TGCGCCAGCAGCCTTTCCCCTGTGAACACTGAAGCTTTCTTT. The V gene is TRBV4-1, the J gene TRBJ1-1, with D uncertain. The germline V gene has CDR1 MGHRA and CDR2 YSYEKL. The ends were cut back, 4 bases at V and 0 bases at J, with 9 bases in the middle. The CDR3 extends over 14 amino acids.

V gene TRBV9 combines with J gene TRBJ1-5, with a weak D call TRBD1 (5 bases). This CDR3 is 14 amino acids long. The germline V gene encodes CDR1 SGDLS and CDR2 YYNGEE. V was trimmed by 4 bases and J by 8 bases, leaving 16 bases between them. This chain's CDR3 is CASSRGPNVKPQHF. For the CDR3, the DNA is TGTGCCAGCAGCAGGGGACCGAACGTTAAGCCCCAGCATTTT.

This clonotype was counted between two and nine times. The chain's CDR3 is CASSAGTGGHEQYF. In DNA form, the CDR3 reads TGTGCCAGCAGCGCCGGGACAGGCGGACACGAGCAGTACTTC. The chain combines TRBV2 with TRBJ2-7; the match to TRBD1 covers 8 bases. This CDR3 region has 14 residues. J was trimmed by 5 bases and V by 6 bases; bases with no gene match: 9. Germline V gene sequence: CDR1 SNHLY, CDR2 FYNNEI.

The sample holds many counts of this clonotype. The chain combines TRBV11-2 with TRBJ2-7; 8 positions match TRBD2. The trim removed 6 bases at V and 1 base at J, leaving 5 bases unmatched. In germline, CDR1 is SGHAT, CDR2 FQNNGV. The CDR3 covers 14 residues. The chain's CDR3 is CASSRGGGSYEQYF. The CDR3 DNA sequence: TGTGCCAGCAGTCGGGGGGGCGGTTCCTACGAGCAGTACTTC.

Concerning this clonotype itself: The junction departs from the called germline gene at one end, perhaps through a read error. This chain links TRBV27 with TRBJ1-1; D not certain. CDR3 length equals 15 residues. Germline V lookup: CDR1 MNHEY, CDR2 SMNVEV (reference sequence). CDR3: CASSRAGGSGETQYF. The CDR3 nucleotides read TGTGCCAGCAGCAGAGCGGGAGGGTCAGGAGAGACCCAGTACTTT.

As to this clonotype: A much larger clone differs from this one at a single base, so this may be a read error. The V call is TRBV5-6, the J call TRBJ2-5; D remains ambiguous. This CDR3 spans 13 amino acids. Germline CDR1 is SGHDT and CDR2 is YYEEEE. Trimming removed 1 base from V and 14 bases from J, with 18 bases in between. In nucleotides, the CDR3 is TGTGCCAGCAGCTTGAGACGCCCGGAGAGCCATTACTTC. Its protein is CASSLRRPESHYF.

This clonotype appeared many times. V gene TRBV4-3 combines with J gene TRBJ2-7; possible D gene TRBD1, 5 bases. The ends were cut back, 0 bases at V and 5 bases at J, with 14 bases in the middle. The CDR3 is made up of 15 amino acids. Germline CDR1 LGHNA, CDR2 YSLEER. The CDR3 is CASSQDFRASDEQYF. The CDR3, as DNA: TGCGCCAGCAGCCAAGATTTCAGGGCCTCGGACGAGCAGTACTTC.

Only a few counts were recorded for this clonotype. This rearrangement joins TRBV30 to TRBJ1-1; D is uncertain. Germline V gene data show CDR1 as GTSNPN and CDR2 as SVGIG (reference sequence). Trimming removed 8 bases at V and 10 bases at J, with 17 bases between. The CDR3 contains 11 residues. The CDR3 loop is CALGVPGGAFF. The CDR3 region has the DNA TGTGCCCTTGGAGTACCCGGCGGAGCTTTCTTT.

Ten or more counts support this clonotype. The chain combines TRBV5-1 with TRBJ2-3, with a tentative D call TRBD1 (5 bases). The CDR3 sequence is 15 residues long. The germline CDR1 and CDR2 sequences are SGHRS and YFSETQ. Trimming shortened V by 0 bases and J by 1 base, and 9 bases separated the two germline ends. The CDR3 loop reads CASSLEGRGTDTQYF. The CDR3 DNA sequence: TGCGCCAGCAGCTTGGAGGGCAGGGGCACAGATACGCAGTATTTT.

On this clonotype itself: A much larger clone lies a single base off, so this may be a read error. The rearrangement uses TRBV5-6 and TRBJ2-1; D gene ambiguous. V shed 0 bases and J shed 9 bases, with 10 bases lying between them. Germline loops: CDR1 SGHDT, CDR2 YYEEEE. The CDR3 sequence is 13 residues long. The CDR3 DNA sequence: TGTGCCAGCAGCTTGGACAAAGCCGGTGAGCAGTTCTTC. Residues: CASSLDKAGEQFF.

This clonotype was observed many times. The chain has TRBV4-3 and TRBJ1-1; TRBD1 aligns across 7 bases. V was clipped by 2 bases and J by 5 bases; unmatched bases: 5. Germline V gene sequence: CDR1 LGHNA, CDR2 YSLEER. This CDR3 has 14 amino acids. CDR3 amino acids: CASSQLTGSTEAFF. The DNA for the CDR3 is TGCGCCAGCAGCCAATTGACAGGGTCAACTGAAGCTTTCTTT.

This clonotype occurred many times. The gene calls are TRBV4-3 and TRBJ1-1; D unclear. Germline-derived CDR1 and CDR2 are LGHNA and YSLEER. V was cut by 0 bases and J by 10 bases, with 12 bases left in between. The CDR3 consists of 13 residues. CDR3 in amino acids: CASSQDRREPAFF. DNA of the CDR3: TGCGCCAGCAGCCAAGATCGGAGAGAACCAGCTTTCTTT.

This clonotype occurred many times. V and J are TRBV6-5 and TRBJ2-2; 9 bases align to TRBD2. The CDR3 length is 16 residues. CDR1 and CDR2 (germline): MNHEY, SVGAGI. Trimming at V came to 4 bases and at J to 5 bases, leaving 8 bases not matched to a gene. CDR3 amino acids: CASSWVAGARTGELFF. The CDR3 coding sequence is TGTGCCAGCAGTTGGGTAGCGGGGGCGAGAACCGGGGAGCTGTTTTTT.

V and J are TRBV5-1 and TRBJ2-5; TRBD1 is a possible D gene (6 bases). Trimming stripped 0 bases from V and 3 bases from J, with 15 bases between. Per the germline V gene, CDR1 is SGHRS and CDR2 is YFSETQ. The CDR3 has 16 amino acids. Written as DNA, the CDR3 is TGCGCCAGCAGCTTGGAAAGGGGGACAATCAAAGAGACCCAGTACTTC. This gives the protein CASSLERGTIKETQYF.

By sample share, this clonotype is medium-sized. The chain recombines TRBV29-1 with TRBJ1-4; 7 positions agree with TRBD1. V gave up 6 bases and J gave up 8 bases; unmatched junction bases: 9. The germline V gene has CDR1 SQVTM and CDR2 ANQGSEA. The CDR3 length is 13 residues. DNA for the CDR3: TGCAGCGTCAACGACAGGGTTGGAGAAAAACTGTTTTTT. Amino acids: CSVNDRVGEKLFF.

This clonotype has at least ten counts. The V gene is TRBV12-3 or TRBV12-4, the J gene TRBJ2-3, with D unclear. Trimming cost V 2 bases and J 6 bases, with 6 bases left between them. The CDR3 spans 12 residues. The CDR3 loop is CASSLLMDTQYF. CDR3 in DNA: TGTGCCAGCAGTTTATTGATGGATACGCAGTATTTT.

This chain uses TRBV5-1 with TRBJ2-1, with 11 nucleotides matching TRBD1. Looked up from germline, CDR1 is SGHRS and CDR2 is YFSETQ. With 3 bases clipped from V and 8 bases from J, the junction kept 7 bases outside the gene matches. The CDR3 is 15 amino acids. CDR3 loop: CASSSGQGAQDEQFF. CDR3 sequence (DNA): TGCGCCAGCAGCTCAGGACAGGGGGCGCAGGATGAGCAGTTCTTC.

The chain has TRBV10-2 and TRBJ2-2; D is possibly TRBD1 (5 bases). This CDR3 comprises 15 residues. CDR1 and CDR2 (germline): WSHSY, SAAADI. Trimming pared 3 bases from V and 3 bases from J, leaving 11 bases between. The CDR3 protein is CASSDPGMDTGELFF. CDR3 coding DNA: TGCGCCAGCAGTGACCCAGGGATGGACACCGGGGAGCTGTTTTTT.